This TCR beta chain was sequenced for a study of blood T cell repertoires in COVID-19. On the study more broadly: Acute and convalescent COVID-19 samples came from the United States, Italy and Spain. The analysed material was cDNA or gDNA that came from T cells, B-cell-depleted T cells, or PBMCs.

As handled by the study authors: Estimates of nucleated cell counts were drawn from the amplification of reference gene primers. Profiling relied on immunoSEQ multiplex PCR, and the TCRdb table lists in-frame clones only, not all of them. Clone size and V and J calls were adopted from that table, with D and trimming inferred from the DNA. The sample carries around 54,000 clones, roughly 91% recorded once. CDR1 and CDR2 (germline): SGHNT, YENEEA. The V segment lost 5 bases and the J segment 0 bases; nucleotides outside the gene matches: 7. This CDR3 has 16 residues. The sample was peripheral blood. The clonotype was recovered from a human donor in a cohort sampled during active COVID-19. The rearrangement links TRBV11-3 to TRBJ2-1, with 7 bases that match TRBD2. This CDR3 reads CASSPWGGSSYNEQFF. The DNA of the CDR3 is TGTGCCAGCAGCCCCTGGGGAGGGAGCTCCTACAATGAGCAGTTCTTC.